These T cell receptor beta chains were read from a single sample in a study of blood T cell repertoires in COVID-19. Repertoires were generated with immunoSEQ multiplex PCR, while TCRdb's copy carries only in-frame clones and drops some. The sample records nearly 300,000 clones, approximately 89% being singletons. Source material: peripheral blood. These receptors all come from a young woman who had recovered from COVID-19. CDR3s include the opening cysteine and the closing phenylalanine or tryptophan. A D gene is named only where the DNA matches it firmly. The size field is filled for only some rows; it gives once, few, many or a size class.

v_call	cdr3_length	clone_size	j_call	d_call	cdr3_aa	cdr3_nt
TRBV6-2/TRBV6-3	14	-	TRBJ1-1	-	CASSRRGANTEAFF	TGTGCCAGCAGCCGTCGCGGAGCGAACACTGAAGCTTTCTTT
TRBV5-6	16	-	TRBJ2-1	-	CASSLASGSPYNEQFF	TGTGCCAGCAGCTTGGCGTCAGGGTCCCCTTACAATGAGCAGTTCTTC
TRBV5-1	14	-	TRBJ2-7	-	CASARQGSSYEQYF	TGCGCCAGCGCCAGGCAGGGCAGCTCCTACGAGCAGTACTTC
TRBV19	16	-	TRBJ2-5	TRBD2	CASSLGLARAQETQYF	TGTGCCAGTAGTCTCGGACTAGCTAGGGCCCAAGAGACCCAGTACTTC
TRBV10-3	14	-	TRBJ1-5	-	CAISDSGGNQPQHF	TGTGCCATCAGTGATTCAGGGGGCAATCAGCCCCAGCATTTT
TRBV5-8	13	-	TRBJ1-1	-	CASSLVTAHEAFF	TGTGCCAGCAGCTTGGTGACAGCCCATGAAGCTTTCTTT
TRBV6-5	13	-	TRBJ1-4	-	CASMSATNEKLFF	TGTGCCAGCATGAGTGCAACTAATGAAAAACTGTTTTTT
TRBV18	15	-	TRBJ2-1	TRBD2	CASSPKRGAPDEQFF	TGTGCCAGCTCACCAAAGCGGGGGGCCCCCGATGAGCAGTTCTTC
TRBV5-1	14	-	TRBJ1-1	-	CASSLAQMNTEAFF	TGCGCCAGCAGCTTGGCCCAGATGAACACTGAAGCTTTCTTT
TRBV28	11	-	TRBJ2-1	-	CASTSPNEQFF	TGTGCCAGCACCTCTCCCAATGAGCAGTTCTTC
TRBV5-5	17	-	TRBJ2-2	TRBD2	CASSLDLGLVGIGELFF	TGTGCCAGCAGCTTGGATTTGGGACTAGTGGGTATCGGGGAGCTGTTTTTT
TRBV5-6	17	-	TRBJ1-2	-	CASSNTGLASVDYGYTF	TGTGCCAGCAGCAATACGGGACTCGCGTCGGTGGACTATGGCTACACCTTC
TRBV18	13	-	TRBJ1-5	-	CASSLQGGQPQHF	TGTGCCAGCTCACTACAGGGTGGTCAGCCCCAGCATTTT
TRBV28	17	-	TRBJ1-3	-	CASSLGRGGFSGNTIYF	TGTGCCAGCAGTTTAGGGAGGGGAGGATTCTCTGGAAACACCATATATTTT
TRBV28	12	-	TRBJ1-1	TRBD1	CASSLRDSAGFF	TGTGCCAGCAGTTTACGGGACAGTGCAGGTTTCTTT
TRBV7-2	15	-	TRBJ2-1	-	CASSLVAQGYNEQFF	TGTGCCAGCAGCTTAGTTGCGCAGGGCTACAATGAGCAGTTCTTC
TRBV5-4	13	-	TRBJ1-1	TRBD1	CASSPSGGTEAFF	TGTGCCAGCAGCCCTTCAGGGGGCACTGAAGCTTTCTTT
TRBV4-2	16	few	TRBJ1-6	TRBD1	CASSQDAGGASSPLHF	TGTGCCAGCAGCCAAGACGCAGGGGGCGCGTCTTCACCCCTCCACTTT
TRBV5-4	16	-	TRBJ1-6	-	CASSLEGFGYNSPLHF	TGTGCCAGCAGCTTGGAGGGGTTCGGCTATAATTCACCCCTCCACTTT
TRBV7-2	13	-	TRBJ1-1	-	CASSFGPGEGAFF	TGTGCCAGCAGCTTTGGACCGGGAGAGGGGGCTTTCTTT
TRBV6-1	17	-	TRBJ2-5	-	CASSVIGRTSSQETQYF	TGTGCCAGCAGTGTAATCGGGAGAACTAGCTCCCAAGAGACCCAGTACTTC
TRBV2	16	-	TRBJ1-2	TRBD1	CASSELQGAISGGYTF	TGTGCCAGCAGTGAATTACAGGGGGCGATTTCTGGAGGCTACACCTTC
TRBV6-2/TRBV6-3	13	-	TRBJ1-2	-	CASSYGQGGGYTF	TGTGCCAGCAGTTATGGTCAGGGAGGCGGCTACACCTTC
TRBV4-1	19	-	TRBJ2-5	-	CASSQDIGLGRPPGETQYF	TGCGCCAGCAGCCAAGATATTGGTCTGGGTAGGCCTCCGGGGGAGACCCAGTACTTC
TRBV12-3/TRBV12-4	13	-	TRBJ1-2	TRBD1	CASRDRVPYGYTF	TGTGCCAGCAGGGACAGGGTGCCCTATGGCTACACCTTC
TRBV28	13	-	TRBJ2-5	TRBD1	CASSSGGKETQYF	TGTGCCAGCAGTTCAGGGGGCAAAGAGACCCAGTACTTC
TRBV6-5	16	-	TRBJ2-2	TRBD2	CASSYGREEYTGELFF	TGTGCCAGCAGTTACGGGAGGGAAGAATACACCGGGGAGCTGTTTTTT
TRBV5-6	13	once	TRBJ1-1	TRBD1	CASSLYRGTEAFF	TGTGCCAGCAGCTTATACAGGGGGACTGAAGCTTTCTTT
TRBV6-1	15	-	TRBJ1-2	-	CASSDSISGIYGYTF	TGTGCCAGCAGTGACAGCATTTCAGGGATCTATGGCTACACCTTC
TRBV18	16	-	TRBJ2-2	-	CASSRRPEIVAGELFF	TGTGCCAGCTCACGCCGTCCGGAGATTGTGGCCGGGGAGCTGTTTTTT
TRBV24-1	14	-	TRBJ1-2	-	CATSDSPINYGYTF	TGTGCCACCAGTGATTCCCCCATTAACTATGGCTACACCTTC
TRBV3-1/TRBV3-2	15	-	TRBJ2-7	TRBD1	CASNHLGQGAGEQYF	TGTGCCAGCAACCACCTGGGACAGGGGGCAGGGGAGCAGTACTTC
TRBV28	17	-	TRBJ1-2	TRBD1	CASSLDFGTGFTYGYTF	TGTGCCAGCAGTTTAGATTTTGGGACAGGGTTCACCTATGGCTACACCTTC
TRBV24-1	13	-	TRBJ2-3	TRBD1	CATSTGGIDTQYF	TGTGCCACCAGTACAGGGGGGATAGATACGCAGTATTTT
TRBV6-5	13	-	TRBJ1-5	TRBD1	CASSRTGGQPQHF	TGTGCCAGCAGTCGGACAGGGGGTCAGCCCCAGCATTTT
TRBV6-5	15	-	TRBJ2-5	-	CASSYLQATQETQYF	TGTGCCAGCAGTTACCTTCAGGCAACTCAAGAGACCCAGTACTTC
TRBV9	18	once	TRBJ1-2	TRBD1	CASSISTVLRGPNYGYTF	TGTGCCAGCAGCATATCGACGGTTCTCAGGGGGCCTAACTATGGCTACACCTTC
TRBV11-2	13	-	TRBJ2-7	TRBD1	CASSQGQLYEQYF	TGTGCCAGCAGTCAGGGACAGCTCTACGAGCAGTACTTC
TRBV5-1	17	few	TRBJ1-5	TRBD1	CASSLGSGTGGNQPQHF	TGCGCCAGCAGCTTGGGGTCCGGGACAGGAGGCAATCAGCCCCAGCATTTT
TRBV9	13	-	TRBJ1-4	TRBD1	CASSGQGAEKLFF	TGTGCCAGCAGCGGGCAGGGGGCAGAAAAACTGTTTTTT
TRBV7-2	18	-	TRBJ1-6	TRBD1	CASSRARPGQGANSPLHF	TGTGCCAGCAGCCGGGCCCGCCCGGGACAGGGGGCTAATTCACCCCTCCACTTT
TRBV29-1	13	-	TRBJ2-7	TRBD1	CSVNEGATVKQYF	TGCAGCGTTAACGAGGGGGCCACCGTTAAGCAGTACTTC
TRBV10-3	13	-	TRBJ1-1	-	CAISGVPVAEAFF	TGTGCCATCAGTGGAGTGCCGGTCGCTGAAGCTTTCTTT
TRBV30	13	-	TRBJ2-4	-	CAWSVLSKNIQYF	TGTGCCTGGAGTGTACTGTCCAAAAACATTCAGTACTTC
TRBV5-4	17	-	TRBJ1-2	TRBD1	CASSPKPGQGTQKGYTF	TGTGCCAGCAGCCCGAAACCGGGACAGGGGACACAAAAGGGCTACACCTTC
TRBV5-1	14	-	TRBJ2-5	-	CASSGQSLQETQYF	TGCGCCAGCAGCGGACAGAGCCTCCAAGAGACCCAGTACTTC
TRBV13	14	-	TRBJ1-1	-	CASSSEVMNTEAFF	TGTGCCAGCAGCTCAGAGGTGATGAACACTGAAGCTTTCTTT
TRBV6-6	22	-	TRBJ1-5	TRBD1	CASSFKTGGASAWGHSNQPQHF	TGTGCCAGCAGCTTTAAGACAGGGGGCGCGTCTGCCTGGGGCCATAGCAATCAGCCCCAGCATTTT